The 30 T cell receptor beta chains given below trace back to one sample, sequenced in a study of blood T cells in healthy people across ages. Together with a sample-barcoded 5' primer, a J-beta primer mix was included in a second PCR lasting about 7 to 12 cycles. TCRdb analysed the 5' RACE reads with MiXCR anew, one entry per CDR3 protein. The data contain about 1.7 million distinct CDR3 sequences, over 25% of them singletons. Source material: blood. The source is a woman in her thirties in good health.

Points on this clonotype: This may be a read error, as it is one base from a much larger clone. DNA of the CDR3: TGCGCCAGCAGTGATCGGAGGGGGGGGGAGACCCAGTTCTTC. Translation gives CASSDRRGGETQFF. The chain employs TRBV10-1 and TRBJ2-1, with D tentatively TRBD2 (7 bases). CDR3 size: 14 residues. V was trimmed by 3 bases and J by 13 bases, leaving 19 bases between them. CDR1 WNHNN and CDR2 SYGVQD come from the germline V gene (reference sequence).

This clonotype was seen a few times. The rearrangement joins TRBV5-1 to TRBJ1-2, with 12 bases fitting TRBD1. The V segment lost 3 bases and the J segment 8 bases; nucleotides outside the gene matches: 5. From germline, CDR1 is SGHRS and CDR2 YFSETQ. CDR3 length: 14 amino acids. CDR3 DNA sequence: TGCGCCAGCAGCTCGGGACAGGGGGCGAGAGGCTACACCTTC. It translates to CASSSGQGARGYTF.

The rearrangement uses TRBV9 and TRBJ1-1; D ambiguous. V was cut by 3 bases and J by 1 base, with 13 bases left in between. The CDR3 has 15 amino acids. The germline gives CDR1 SGDLS, CDR2 YYNGEE. CDR3 in DNA: TGTGCCAGCAGCGCCAGCGGAGTTACGAACACTGAAGCTTTCTTT. It codes for CASSASGVTNTEAFF.

Comment on this clonotype: The junction differs from germline at one of its ends, possibly a read error. The J gene is TRBJ2-3, the V gene TRBV2, with 7 bases matching TRBD2. This CDR3 has 14 amino acids. CDR1 is SNHLY, CDR2 FYNNEI, per germline. The CDR3 DNA sequence: TGTGCCAGCAGTGCACTAGCGATCACAGGTACGCAGTATTTT. Encoded protein: CASSALAITGTQYF. The full variable domain, with the rest looked up from reference TRBV2 and TRBJ2-3, is EPEVTQTPSHQVTQMGQEVILRCVPISNHLYFYWYRQILGQKVEFLVSFYNNEISEKSEIFDDQFSVERPDGSNFTLKIRSTKLEDSAMYFCASSALAITGTQYFGPGTRLTVL.

V and J are TRBV6-1 and TRBJ2-1; D is ambiguous. This CDR3 has 15 amino acids. CDR1 MNHNS and CDR2 SASEGT come from the germline V gene. V lost 3 bases and J lost 6, with 15 bases in between. In DNA form, the CDR3 reads TGTGCCAGCAGTGATAACCCCCTAGTCCTCAATGAGCAGTTCTTC. This codes for CASSDNPLVLNEQFF.

This clonotype showed up just a few times. The chain employs TRBV29-1 and TRBJ1-1; D may be TRBD1 (6 bases). Germline V CDR1 and CDR2: SQVTM, ANQGSEA. The germline V and J ends were trimmed by 6 bases and 2 bases, with 10 bases remaining between them. The length of the CDR3 is 12 residues. The CDR3 reads CSVSTGNTEAFF. The CDR3, as DNA: TGCAGCGTCTCGACAGGAAACACTGAAGCTTTCTTT.

The rearrangement joins TRBV20-1 to TRBJ2-7; D is unclear. Germline CDR1 and CDR2: DFQATT and SNEGSKA (reference sequence). The length of the CDR3 is 16 residues. The ends were cut back, 0 bases at V and 2 bases at J, with 17 bases in the middle. The CDR3 nucleotides are TGCAGTGCTAGAGATAATAGATTAGGTTCGCCCTACGAGCAGTACTTC. It codes for CSARDNRLGSPYEQYF.

This clonotype came up a few times. The V call is TRBV2, the J call TRBJ2-7; TRBD2 agrees at 7 bases. After removal of 7 bases from V and 3 bases from J, the junction contained 12 bases not matched to a gene. The germline gives CDR1 SNHLY, CDR2 FYNNEI. CDR3 length: 15 residues. Written as DNA, the CDR3 is TGTGCCAGCACCTTAGGCGGGGGTCAAGACTACGAGCAGTACTTC. This gives the protein CASTLGGGQDYEQYF.

This clonotype was observed at least ten times. The V gene is TRBV20-1, the J gene TRBJ2-7; unclear D gene. The CDR3 is 15 amino acids. From germline, CDR1 is DFQATT and CDR2 SNEGSKA (reference sequence). V lost 8 bases to trimming and J lost 3 bases, with 23 bases between them. The CDR3 spells CSLLSPLDVNYEQYF. The CDR3 DNA reads TGCAGTCTCCTGAGCCCTTTGGACGTTAACTACGAGCAGTACTTC.

This clonotype occurred a few times. The gene calls are TRBV7-9 and TRBJ2-3; 11 nucleotides line up with TRBD2. CDR3 length: 14 amino acids. With V trimmed by 6 bases and J by 7 bases, 6 bases remained unmatched. Germline CDR1 and CDR2: SEHNR and FQNEAQ (reference sequence). CDR3 sequence: CASSRSGRAYTQYF. The CDR3, as DNA: TGTGCCAGCAGTCGTAGCGGGAGGGCTTATACGCAGTATTTT.

The chain links TRBV20-1 to TRBJ2-3; 8 bases match TRBD2. Germline trimming cut 5 bases from V and 8 bases from J; bases unmatched to any gene: 15. CDR1 is DFQATT, CDR2 SNEGSKA, per germline (reference sequence). The CDR3 consists of 15 residues. The CDR3 DNA sequence: TGCAGTGCTCCCTTTCTGGGACTAGGGGAAGGTACGCAGTATTTT. Translation: CSAPFLGLGEGTQYF.

There are many counts of this clonotype. V is TRBV4-1 and J is TRBJ2-7, with D hard to call. V was pared by 0 bases and J by 2 bases, with 11 bases between. CDR3 size: 15 residues. Germline CDR1 and CDR2: MGHRA and YSYEKL. The DNA for the CDR3 is TGCGCCAGCAGCCAAGATACCGGCAGGACCTACGAGCAGTACTTC. Its translation: CASSQDTGRTYEQYF.

This clonotype has ten or more counts. V gene TRBV20-1 combines with J gene TRBJ2-1; TRBD2 might be the D (5 bases). The CDR3 loop spans 12 amino acids. Deletions cut 0 bases from V and 15 bases from J, with 15 bases between. Germline loops: CDR1 DFQATT, CDR2 SNEGSKA (reference sequence). The CDR3 region is CSARDGLANLFF. DNA for the CDR3: TGCAGTGCTAGAGATGGGCTAGCAAACCTGTTCTTC.

This chain connects TRBV2 to TRBJ1-5, with D perhaps matching TRBD1 (5 bases). V was trimmed by 8 bases and J by 6 bases, leaving 11 bases between them. Per the germline V gene, CDR1 is SNHLY and CDR2 is FYNNEI. The CDR3 is 12 residues long. The CDR3 here is CASGAGVQPQHF. The CDR3 nucleotides are TGTGCCAGCGGGGCCGGTGTTCAGCCCCAGCATTTT.

The table lists this clonotype with a few counts. The V gene is TRBV7-6, the J gene TRBJ2-2; 7 bases align to TRBD2. Germline CDR1 SGHVS, CDR2 FNYEAQ. The V and J ends lost 3 bases and 3 bases, in that order; junction bases with no gene match: 4. The CDR3 covers 15 residues. The CDR3: CASSFQRGDTGELFF. The DNA for the CDR3 is TGTGCCAGCAGCTTCCAGCGGGGAGACACCGGGGAGCTGTTTTTT.

V gene TRBV18 combines with J gene TRBJ1-4; the D is unclear. In germline, CDR1 is KGHSH, CDR2 LQKENI. Trimming removed 3 bases from V and 5 bases from J, with 10 bases in between. This CDR3 spans 14 amino acids. CDR3 in amino acids: CASSPRTQNEKLFF. CDR3 bases: TGTGCCAGCTCACCCCGGACGCAAAATGAAAAACTGTTTTTT.

This clonotype was observed a few times. CDR3 region: CASRETDRAALAKTYEQYF. CDR3 coding DNA: TGTGCCAGCAGAGAAACCGACAGGGCTGCACTAGCGAAGACCTACGAGCAGTACTTC. The V and J genes are TRBV6-1 and TRBJ2-7; D could derive from TRBD1 or TRBD2 (7 bases each). V shed 6 bases and J shed 2 bases, with 29 bases lying between them. The CDR3 contains 19 residues. Germline values: CDR1 MNHNS, CDR2 SASEGT.

This clonotype turned up a few times. This chain connects TRBV9 to TRBJ1-1, with TRBD1 matching 7 bases. With 1 base clipped from V and 7 bases from J, the junction kept 7 bases outside the gene matches. CDR1 and CDR2 from the germline V gene are SGDLS and YYNGEE. The CDR3 consists of 14 residues. CDR3 bases: TGTGCCAGCAGCGTACTTGACGGGGACAGTGAAGCTTTCTTT. It encodes CASSVLDGDSEAFF.

J is TRBJ2-5 and V is TRBV7-2, with TRBD2 identical over 7 bases. CDR1 is SGHTA, CDR2 FQGNSA, per germline. J gave up 7 bases and V 1 base, and 6 bases lay outside the gene matches. The length of the CDR3 is 14 residues. The CDR3 loop reads CASSLGEGYGTQYF. CDR3 DNA sequence: TGTGCCAGCAGCTTAGGGGAGGGATACGGGACCCAGTACTTC.

The chain is built from TRBV28 and TRBJ2-7; tentative D call: TRBD2 (5 bases). CDR1 and CDR2 (germline): MDHEN, SYDVKM. Trimming shortened V by 3 bases and J by 7 bases, and 13 bases separated the two germline ends. CDR3 size: 13 residues. The DNA of the CDR3 is TGTGCCAGCAGTTTCCGAGGGTCTGGGGAGCAGTACTTC. Protein product: CASSFRGSGEQYF.

J is TRBJ1-1 and V is TRBV5-1, with D perhaps matching TRBD1 (5 bases). Germline V CDR1 and CDR2: SGHRS, YFSETQ. Trimming cost V 5 bases and J 4 bases, with 18 bases left between them. The CDR3 is 15 amino acids. The DNA for the CDR3 is TGCGCCAGCAGATTGATCCCAGGGAGGGGCACTGAAGCTTTCTTT. It yields the protein CASRLIPGRGTEAFF.

About this clonotype itself: The junction departs from the called germline gene at one end, perhaps through a read error. The chain uses TRBV15 and TRBJ2-7; no reliable D call. CDR3 length: 17 amino acids. Germline lookup yields CDR1 LNHNV and CDR2 YYDKDF (reference sequence). The CDR3 spells CATSAHAGRSPKDERYF. The CDR3 DNA follows: TGTGCCACCAGTGCCCATGCCGGAAGGTCCCCGAAAGACGAGCGGTACTTC.

The rearrangement uses TRBV3-1 and TRBJ2-1; D may correspond to TRBD1 or TRBD2 (5 bases each). V was shortened by 4 bases and J by 8 bases, with 9 bases between the two germline ends. In germline, CDR1 is LGHDT, CDR2 YNNKEL (reference sequence). This CDR3 has 12 residues. Here the CDR3 reads CASSRGLHEQFF. The CDR3 region has the DNA TGTGCCAGCAGCCGGGGGTTGCATGAGCAGTTCTTC.

On this clonotype: At one end, the junction sequence differs from germline, possibly due to a read error. The rearrangement links TRBV7-2 to TRBJ2-1, with TRBD2 as a possible D gene (5 bases). This CDR3 contains 13 residues. Germline V CDR1 and CDR2: SGHTA, FQGNSA. CDR3 sequence: CASNLAQVNEQFF. CDR3 bases: TGTGCCAGCAACTTAGCGCAGGTAAATGAGCAGTTCTTC.

This clonotype was seen only a few times. An end of the junction does not agree with germline; a read error may underlie this. The chain employs TRBV7-2 and TRBJ2-1; weak D call: TRBD2 (5 bases). CDR1 and CDR2 (germline): SGHTA, FQGNSA. This CDR3 is 14 amino acids long. For the CDR3, the DNA is TGTGCCAGCAGCCCGCGACGGGAACACAATGGGCAGTTCTTC. Translation gives CASSPRREHNGQFF.

The chain carries TRBV20-1 and TRBJ2-1; no clear D gene. The CDR3 has 13 residues. Trimming left V 7 bases short and J 0 bases short, with 10 bases between. Germline V CDR1 and CDR2: DFQATT, SNEGSKA (reference sequence). The CDR3 reads CSVGKLSYNEQFF. The CDR3 coding sequence is TGCAGTGTTGGAAAGCTCTCCTACAATGAGCAGTTCTTC.

As concerns this clonotype: A clone one base away is much larger, so this may be a read error. This chain links TRBV7-9 with TRBJ2-4, with D tentatively TRBD2 (6 bases). The J call may be wrong; the DNA end is better matched by TRBJ2-7. CDR1 is SEHNR, CDR2 FQNEAQ, per germline (reference sequence). There are 14 residues in the CDR3. The CDR3 here is CANTFSGSSYEQYF. CDR3 DNA: TGTGCCAACACCTTTAGCGGAAGCTCCTACGAGCAGTACTTC.

This clonotype was counted only a few times. V gene TRBV5-6 combines with J gene TRBJ1-1; weak D call: TRBD1 (5 bases). V was pared by 2 bases and J by 10 bases, with 18 bases between. The germline V gene has CDR1 SGHDT and CDR2 YYEEEE. CDR3 size: 14 residues. CDR3 in DNA: TGTGCCAGCAGCTTTTGGGGCTCTGGGCGAGGAGCTTTCTTT. The encoded protein is CASSFWGSGRGAFF.

V is TRBV6-2 or TRBV6-3 and J is TRBJ2-7; 11 nucleotides agree with TRBD2. Germline-derived CDR1 and CDR2 are MNHEY and SVGEGT. The CDR3 has 17 residues. V shed 4 bases, J shed 6 bases, and the junction held 14 bases outside the gene matches. Written as DNA, the CDR3 is TGTGCCAGCAGTTCTCCAGTACTAGCGGGAGAGGTGGGCGAGCAGTACTTC. This gives the protein CASSSPVLAGEVGEQYF.

This clonotype appeared many times. CDR3 sequence: CASSLRDGGYEQYF. CDR3 coding DNA: TGTGCCAGCAGCCTACGGGACGGCGGCTACGAGCAGTACTTC. The chain recombines TRBV27 with TRBJ2-7; the D call may be TRBD1 or TRBD2 (5 bases each). Trimming cost V 6 bases and J 3 bases, with 15 bases left between them. The CDR3 loop spans 14 amino acids. CDR1 MNHEY and CDR2 SMNVEV come from the germline V gene (reference sequence).